This T cell receptor beta chain was retrieved from a study of shared clonotypes between healthy human individuals. Of note for this clone: Its antigen is not identified.

The CDR3 consists of 14 residues. V was shortened by 0 bases and J by 6 bases, with 12 bases between the two germline ends. CDR1 SGDLS and CDR2 YYNGEE come from the germline V gene. Findings and caveats of the study: Despite large depth, rarefaction showed incomplete sorted-subset sequencing. Estimated richness values were generally larger in naive subsets than in memory subsets. When naive CD4 clonotypes were compared across a handful of donors, 4% to 5.5% were shared.

Genomic DNA belonging to each subset was distributed in equal measure over several immunoSEQ plates. TCRdb's copy holds only in-frame clones and misses some; the assay was immunoSEQ multiplex PCR. This sample has some 1,100,000 clones, with 75% to 80% found just once. Specimen: memory CD4+ T cells from PBMCs. As to subset: CD45RA-negative fraction. The genes are TRBV9 and TRBJ1-1; the D gene is possibly TRBD1 (5 bases). This TCR came from a man between 18 and 29 years old in good health. Some clones in this sample may be carry-over from other donors' samples. The CDR3 sequence: CASSVAPRDPEAFF. In DNA, the CDR3 is TGTGCCAGCAGCGTAGCTCCGCGGGACCCTGAAGCTTTCTTT.